The 32 T cell receptor beta chains below all came from one sample that was sequenced in a study of shared clonotypes between healthy human individuals (dated by TCRdb to about 2020). For the CD8 naive samples, CD45RO-negative cells were positively selected for CCR7, yielding a CD45RA+CCR7+ population from which TemRA cells were excluded. Library preparation was by the immunoSEQ multiplex PCR assay. The clones in this table, taken by TCRdb from immuneACCESS, are in-frame only. Not every clone is retained; where verified, under half of the shortfall comes from an unresolved V gene, and the cause of the rest is unknown. This sample has about 2 million clones in its table, and around 96% of those were observed once. Approximately 1.2% of the sample comes from the top ten. Material: naive CD8+ T cells sorted from blood. In the paper's terms, the cell subset or site label means: CD45RA+CCR7+. The source of these receptors is a man aged 18-30 years in good health.

The rearrangement uses TRBV2 and TRBJ1-6; 7 bases match TRBD1. The CDR3 is made up of 15 amino acids. Trimming removed 1 base from V and 9 bases from J; junction bases left unmatched: 6. The germline CDR1 and CDR2 sequences are SNHLY and FYNNEI. CDR3 in amino acids: CASSEVGAGGSPLHF. Written as DNA, the CDR3 is TGTGCCAGCAGTGAAGTAGGAGCAGGGGGTTCACCCCTCCACTTT.

The chain recombines TRBV4-2 with TRBJ2-7; 7 bases agree with TRBD2. The V gene's germline CDR1 is LGHNA and CDR2 YNFKEQ. The CDR3 runs 15 residues. The trim removed 1 base at V and 3 bases at J, leaving 6 bases unmatched. In DNA, the CDR3 is TGTGCCAGCAGCCAAGTCCTAGCGGTAAACTACGAGCAGTACTTC. Translation gives CASSQVLAVNYEQYF.

V is TRBV19 and J is TRBJ2-7; the D gene is possibly TRBD1 (6 bases). CDR3 length equals 13 residues. Between the trimmed V and J ends, which lost 3 bases and 6 bases, there was a span of 12 bases. The V gene's germline CDR1 is LNHDA and CDR2 SQIVND (reference sequence). The CDR3 nucleotides are TGTGCCAGTAGTATGGGGCAGGGGAGCGAGCAGTACTTC. Residues: CASSMGQGSEQYF.

The chain couples TRBV30 to TRBJ2-7; D may correspond to TRBD1 or TRBD2 (6 bases each). The CDR3 loop spans 15 amino acids. V lost 5 bases to trimming and J lost 5 bases, with 22 bases between them. The V gene's germline CDR1 is GTSNPN and CDR2 SVGIG (reference sequence). Here the CDR3 DNA reads TGTGCCTGGGGCTTAGGGGAGGTAGGGGGACACGAGCAGTACTTC. It yields the protein CAWGLGEVGGHEQYF.

The chain couples TRBV7-2 to TRBJ2-1; D is uncertain. The germline gives CDR1 SGHTA, CDR2 FQGNSA. The CDR3 totals 14 residues. V lost 9 bases and J 6 bases, leaving 18 bases between the germline ends. CDR3 sequence (DNA): TGTGCCAGTAGGTACATGTTGGTGAGCAATGAGCAGTTCTTC. Its protein product is CASRYMLVSNEQFF. The variable domain in full, completed from reference TRBV7-2 and TRBJ2-1, reads GAGVSQSPSNKVTEKGKDVELRCDPISGHTALYWYRQSLGQGLEFLIYFQGNSAPDKSGLPSDRFSAERTGGSVSTLTIQRTQQEDSAVYLCASRYMLVSNEQFFGPGTRLTVL.

This clone was recorded a few times. The chain combines TRBV7-9 with TRBJ2-2, with TRBD2 matching over 9 bases. The CDR3 runs to 17 residues. The junction had 8 bases not matched to a gene; V was cut back by 5 bases and J by 1 base. CDR1 is SEHNR and CDR2 is FQNEAQ in the germline V gene (reference sequence). CDR3 amino acids: CASSPRRAGGNTGELFF. The CDR3 coding sequence is TGTGCCAGCAGCCCCCGGAGAGCGGGAGGGAACACCGGGGAGCTGTTTTTT.

The chain has TRBV9 and TRBJ1-1, with D unclear. In germline, CDR1 is SGDLS, CDR2 YYNGEE. V gave up 4 bases and J gave up 1 base, with 8 bases separating them. The CDR3 has 13 amino acids. CDR3: CASSSYSNTEAFF. CDR3 nucleotide sequence: TGTGCCAGCAGCTCCTACTCGAACACTGAAGCTTTCTTT.

V usage is TRBV7-6 and J usage is TRBJ2-7, with 8 nucleotides matching TRBD1. V was clipped by 1 base and J by 7 bases; unmatched bases: 6. This CDR3 is built from 14 residues. Germline loops: CDR1 SGHVS, CDR2 FNYEAQ. CDR3 sequence: CASSLGQGAWEQYF. The DNA for the CDR3 is TGTGCCAGCAGCTTAGGGCAGGGGGCCTGGGAGCAGTACTTC.

This clone is a singleton in its sample. The DNA for the CDR3 is TGTGCCAGCAGTGATATGGGACAGGGTTACAATCAGCCCCAGCATTTT. It encodes CASSDMGQGYNQPQHF. This chain connects TRBV6-1 to TRBJ1-5; TRBD1 matches 9 bases. CDR3 size: 16 residues. V trimming: 3 bases; J trimming: 3 bases; junction bases outside the gene matches: 6. Germline values: CDR1 MNHNS, CDR2 SASEGT.

J is TRBJ1-1 and V is TRBV6-1; D remains ambiguous. The ends were cut back, 8 bases at V and 7 bases at J, with 5 bases in the middle. The CDR3 runs to 9 residues. Germline V gives CDR1 MNHNS, CDR2 SASEGT. The chain's CDR3 is CASGVEAFF. CDR3 nucleotides: TGTGCCAGCGGGGTTGAAGCTTTCTTT.

This clone was picked up one time. The rearrangement links TRBV4-3 to TRBJ2-7; D unclear. This CDR3 is built from 14 residues. Germline V gene data show CDR1 as LGHNA and CDR2 as YSLEER. V lost 1 base to trimming and J lost 1 base, with 8 bases between them. Written as DNA, the CDR3 is TGCGCCAGCAGCCAAGTTACCGAATCCTACGAGCAGTACTTC. Its protein product is CASSQVTESYEQYF.

Comment on this clone: Other DNA sequences of this sample code for an identical CDR3. The chain couples TRBV5-6 to TRBJ1-1; D is undetermined. This CDR3 has 15 residues. Germline V lookup: CDR1 SGHDT, CDR2 YYEEEE. The V end lost 0 bases, the J end lost 0 bases, and 9 bases lay between the germline ends. CDR3 protein: CASSLGGVMNTEAFF. The CDR3 nucleotides read TGTGCCAGCAGCTTGGGCGGGGTTATGAACACTGAAGCTTTCTTT.

The gene calls are TRBV30 and TRBJ2-1, with D perhaps TRBD2 (6 bases). Germline V gene lookup returns CDR1 GTSNPN and CDR2 SVGIG (reference sequence). V was clipped by 1 base and J by 3 bases, with 22 bases between them. The CDR3 is made up of 18 amino acids. The CDR3 is CAWSGSVIEVAVYNEQFF. For the CDR3, the DNA is TGTGCCTGGAGTGGTTCTGTTATCGAGGTAGCGGTCTACAATGAGCAGTTCTTC.

This chain uses TRBV6-1 with TRBJ1-1, with 7 bases that match TRBD1. Germline V lookup: CDR1 MNHNS, CDR2 SASEGT. The ends lost 6 bases at V and 11 bases at J; junction bases unmatched: 6. This CDR3 is built from 11 residues. The CDR3 DNA is TGTGCCAGCAGCGAGTTGACAGGGGCTTTCTTT. This codes for CASSELTGAFF.

This chain connects TRBV11-2 to TRBJ2-7; D gene ambiguous. The CDR3 length is 16 residues. CDR1 and CDR2 from the germline V gene are SGHAT and FQNNGV. Trimming left V 7 bases short and J 1 base short, with 20 bases between. This chain's CDR3 is CASTPGLDVGSYEQYF. CDR3 DNA: TGTGCCAGCACCCCAGGATTGGACGTTGGGTCCTACGAGCAGTACTTC.

This clone was found once. The chain employs TRBV7-9 and TRBJ1-1; possibly TRBD1 for D (5 bases). Germline V gives CDR1 SEHNR, CDR2 FQNEAQ (reference sequence). The germline V and J ends were trimmed by 7 bases and 1 base, with 16 bases remaining between them. The CDR3 is 15 amino acids. As DNA, the CDR3 is TGTGCCAGCACCCCCGTCGGGGGAGCGAACACTGAAGCTTTCTTT. This translates into CASTPVGGANTEAFF. The whole variable domain, filled in from reference TRBV7-9 and TRBJ1-1, reads DTGVSQNPRHKITKRGQNVTFRCDPISEHNRLYWYRQTLGQGPEFLTYFQNEAQLEKSRLLSDRFSAERPKGSFSTLEIQRTEQGDSAMYLCASTPVGGANTEAFFGQGTRLTVV.

The CDR3 nucleotides are TGTGCCAGCAGGGCAGGGCCACTCGGCTACACCTTC. Its translation is CASRAGPLGYTF. The rearrangement joins TRBV27 to TRBJ1-2; weak D call: TRBD1 (5 bases). V shed 6 bases and J shed 8 bases, with 13 bases lying between them. Germline CDR1 MNHEY, CDR2 SMNVEV (reference sequence). The CDR3 is made up of 12 amino acids.

This clone was counted many times. This chain connects TRBV11-2 to TRBJ2-1; perhaps TRBD2 as D (6 bases). The CDR3 runs 13 residues. Germline values: CDR1 SGHAT, CDR2 FQNNGV. Trimming removed 3 bases from V and 15 bases from J, with 18 bases in between. The CDR3 protein is CASSLTYGGNAFF. DNA for the CDR3: TGTGCCAGCAGCTTGACGTACGGGGGAAACGCGTTCTTC.

The chain has TRBV7-6 and TRBJ2-2; D uncertain. Germline V CDR1 and CDR2: SGHVS, FNYEAQ. V gave up 1 base and J gave up 7 bases, with 13 bases separating them. The CDR3 length is 15 residues. Here the CDR3 DNA reads TGTGCCAGCAGCTTAGGGAGCGACCTACGCGGGGAGCTGTTTTTT. Translating gives CASSLGSDLRGELFF. The variable domain in full, with the rest retrieved from reference TRBV7-6 and TRBJ2-2, is GAGVSQSPRYKVTKRGQDVALRCDPISGHVSLYWYRQALGQGPEFLTYFNYEAQQDKSGLPNDRFSAERPEGSISTLTIQRTEQRDSAMYRCASSLGSDLRGELFFGEGSRLTVL.

This chain connects TRBV4-1 to TRBJ2-7; TRBD1 aligns across 8 bases. The V and J ends lost 1 base and 5 bases, in that order; junction bases with no gene match: 13. This CDR3 has 17 residues. Germline V gene data show CDR1 as MGHRA and CDR2 as YSYEKL. CDR3 in DNA: TGCGCCAGCAGCCAAGTCCCACCGGGGACAGGCCCTCACGAGCAGTACTTC. It translates to CASSQVPPGTGPHEQYF.

This clone occurred once. V usage is TRBV7-9 and J usage is TRBJ2-7, with D unclear. CDR1 and CDR2 from the germline V gene are SEHNR and FQNEAQ (reference sequence). The length of the CDR3 is 13 residues. The germline V and J ends were trimmed by 7 bases and 3 bases, with 13 bases remaining between them. The CDR3 DNA follows: TGTGCCAGCAAGTTTCGGAGCCGCTACGAGCAGTACTTC. As protein: CASKFRSRYEQYF.

This chain uses TRBV6-5 with TRBJ2-3, with D tentatively TRBD1 or TRBD2 (6 bases each). V dropped 1 base and J dropped 8 bases, with 13 bases sitting between them. This CDR3 has 14 amino acids. Germline CDR1 reads MNHEY; CDR2 reads SVGAGI. The CDR3 coding sequence is TGTGCCAGCAGTTACTTTTCCGGGGGCAGTACGCAGTATTTT. Translating gives CASSYFSGGSTQYF.

To note about this clone: Other DNA sequences in this specimen translate into the identical CDR3. CDR3 coding DNA: TGCGCCAGCAGCTTAGAAGGGAGCACTGAAGCTTTCTTT. Its translation: CASSLEGSTEAFF. The rearrangement uses TRBV5-1 and TRBJ1-1, with unresolved D. V lost 2 bases, J lost 4 bases, and 9 bases lay in between. Germline loops: CDR1 SGHRS, CDR2 YFSETQ. The CDR3 has 13 amino acids.

CDR3 residues: CASSLTQGTIYEQYF. For the CDR3, the DNA is TGCGCCAGCAGCTTGACACAGGGGACTATCTACGAGCAGTACTTC. The chain carries TRBV5-1 and TRBJ2-7; D tentatively fits TRBD1 or TRBD2 (7 bases each). CDR1 is SGHRS, CDR2 YFSETQ, per germline. Trimming cost V 1 base and J 3 bases, with 14 bases left between them. The CDR3 runs 15 residues.

The rearrangement joins TRBV28 to TRBJ2-1; D is undetermined. V lost 4 bases and J lost 8, with 18 bases in between. The germline gives CDR1 MDHEN, CDR2 SYDVKM. The CDR3 is 15 amino acids. The CDR3 protein is CASSSSIRVIDEQFF. CDR3 DNA sequence: TGTGCCAGCAGTTCGTCCATTCGGGTGATCGATGAGCAGTTCTTC.

This sequence joins TRBV28 and TRBJ1-1, with TRBD1 matching over 8 bases. Trimming removed 3 bases from V and 0 bases from J; junction bases left unmatched: 15. Germline CDR1 MDHEN, CDR2 SYDVKM. This CDR3 contains 19 residues. CDR3 sequence: CASSLGQARHLYMNTEAFF. In DNA, the CDR3 is TGTGCCAGCAGTTTGGGACAGGCCCGTCACCTATATATGAACACTGAAGCTTTCTTT.

The DNA of the CDR3 is TGTGCCAACTCTGACCGGGACAGAAACAATGAGCAGTTCTTC. Its translation is CANSDRDRNNEQFF. The genes are TRBV28 and TRBJ2-1; 7 positions agree with TRBD1. CDR1 and CDR2 (germline): MDHEN, SYDVKM. With V trimmed by 10 bases and J by 5 bases, 11 bases remained unmatched. CDR3 length: 14 residues.

About this clone itself: Other DNA variants within this sample encode the same CDR3. Written as DNA, the CDR3 is TGTGCCAGCAGCGTAGGTGGGGAGGACGAGCAGTACTTC. It is translated as CASSVGGEDEQYF. The chain has TRBV9 and TRBJ2-7; D is possibly TRBD2 (6 bases). This CDR3 has 13 residues. CDR1 and CDR2 (germline): SGDLS, YYNGEE. With 0 bases removed from V and 5 bases from J, the gap between germline ends came to 9 bases.

The chain is built from TRBV28 and TRBJ1-2; maybe TRBD1 (5 bases). CDR1 and CDR2 from the germline V gene are MDHEN and SYDVKM. CDR3 size: 13 residues. Trimming took off 6 bases at V and 4 bases at J, with 12 bases between the two ends. CDR3 region: CASSPITGYGYTF. The CDR3 DNA sequence: TGTGCCAGCAGCCCAATCACAGGCTATGGCTACACCTTC.

The genes are TRBV11-2 and TRBJ2-5; TRBD1 matches at 8 bases. The better agreement between TRBJ2-7 and the DNA end casts doubt on the J call. Germline CDR1 SGHAT, CDR2 FQNNGV. This CDR3 is 15 amino acids long. The CDR3 region is CASSQPGQESYEQYF. The DNA for the CDR3 is TGTGCCAGCAGCCAACCGGGACAGGAATCCTACGAGCAGTACTTC.

The rearrangement links TRBV15 to TRBJ2-7; D is uncertain. The CDR3 spans 12 residues. Deletions cut 0 bases from V and 11 bases from J, with 11 bases between. The V gene's germline CDR1 is LNHNV and CDR2 YYDKDF (reference sequence). CDR3 sequence (DNA): TGTGCCACCAGCAGAGATGGCGCGACCGAGTACTTC. Translating it yields CATSRDGATEYF.

As regards this clone: This sample also contains other DNA sequences that code for the same CDR3. The chain employs TRBV27 and TRBJ2-7; D remains unclear. Germline loops: CDR1 MNHEY, CDR2 SMNVEV (reference sequence). CDR3 length: 13 residues. V was clipped by 4 bases and J by 3 bases, with 10 bases between them. The CDR3 loop reads CASSYRVYYEQYF. CDR3 coding DNA: TGTGCCAGCAGTTACAGAGTATACTACGAGCAGTACTTC.